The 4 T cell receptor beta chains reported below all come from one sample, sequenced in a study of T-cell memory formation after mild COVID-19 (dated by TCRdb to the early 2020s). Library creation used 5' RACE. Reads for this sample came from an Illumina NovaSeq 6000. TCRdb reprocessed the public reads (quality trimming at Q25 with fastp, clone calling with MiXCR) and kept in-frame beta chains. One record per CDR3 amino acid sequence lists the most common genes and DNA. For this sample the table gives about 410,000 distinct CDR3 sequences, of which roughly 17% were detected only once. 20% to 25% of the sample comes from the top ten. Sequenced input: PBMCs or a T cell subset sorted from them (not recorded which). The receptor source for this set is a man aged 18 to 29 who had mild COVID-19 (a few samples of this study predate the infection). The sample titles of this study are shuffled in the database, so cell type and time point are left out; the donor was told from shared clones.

CDR3 in amino acids: CSVGDSSYEQYV. In nucleotides, the CDR3 is TGCAGCGTTGGGGACAGCTCCTACGAGCAGTACGTC. This chain connects TRBV29-1 to TRBJ2-7; 7 bases fit TRBD1. This CDR3 is 12 amino acids long. After removal of 4 bases from V and 0 bases from J, the junction contained 0 bases not matched to a gene. The germline gives CDR1 SQVTM, CDR2 ANQGSEA.

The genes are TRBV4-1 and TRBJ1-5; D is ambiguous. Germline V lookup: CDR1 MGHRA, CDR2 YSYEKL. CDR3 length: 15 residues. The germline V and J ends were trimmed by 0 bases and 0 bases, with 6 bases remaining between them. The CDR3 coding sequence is TGCGCCAGCAGCCAAGATGGGGATAGCAATCAGCCCCAGCATTTT. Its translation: CASSQDGDSNQPQHF.

CDR3 protein: CASSPRVTDTQYF. CDR3 DNA: TGCGCCAGCAGCCCCCGGGTCACAGATACGCAGTATTTT. The chain combines TRBV4-3 with TRBJ2-3, with D unresolved. Trimming removed 4 bases from V and 2 bases from J, with 7 bases in between. Per the germline V gene, CDR1 is LGHNA and CDR2 is YSLEER. The CDR3 runs to 13 residues.

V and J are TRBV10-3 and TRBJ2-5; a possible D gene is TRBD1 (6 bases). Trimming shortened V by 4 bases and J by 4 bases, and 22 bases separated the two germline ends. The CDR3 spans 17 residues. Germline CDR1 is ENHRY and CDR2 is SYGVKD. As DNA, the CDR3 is TGTGCCATCAGTGCATCGACCATCCGGGACACCGGAGAGACCCAGTACTTC. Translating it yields CAISASTIRDTGETQYF.